The clone carrying this T cell receptor beta chain was observed a few times. Its antigen is still unknown. These data belong to a study of T cells after yellow fever vaccination. Study-level points and caveats: A small proportion of clonotypes was detected in both the CD4 and CD8 compartments. The study found a weaker secondary response that peaked faster, day 5 versus 15. Contamination by abundant bulk-population clonotypes could be present in FACS-sorted repertoires.

This CDR3 comprises 14 residues. Germline V lookup: CDR1 MNHEY, CDR2 SMNVEV (reference sequence). Trimming removed 4 bases at V and 5 bases at J, with 12 bases between. UMIs were added to TCR cDNA along with a universal primer site when it was made by 5'RACE template switching. TCRdb passed the 5' RACE reads through MiXCR, listing each CDR3 protein once. The profile covers a few hundred thousand distinct CDR3 sequences, with about 6.9% appearing a single time and about 18% taken by the ten largest. Here the sequenced sample was PBMCs, taken more than 40 days after the first yellow fever vaccination. The receptor's source is a man between 18 and 35 years old who received the YFV17D yellow fever vaccine. The V gene is TRBV27, the J gene TRBJ1-5; D uncertain. In DNA, the CDR3 is TGTGCCAGCAGTTCAGAAGGACCGTATCAGCCCCAGCATTTT. Translating it yields CASSSEGPYQPQHF.